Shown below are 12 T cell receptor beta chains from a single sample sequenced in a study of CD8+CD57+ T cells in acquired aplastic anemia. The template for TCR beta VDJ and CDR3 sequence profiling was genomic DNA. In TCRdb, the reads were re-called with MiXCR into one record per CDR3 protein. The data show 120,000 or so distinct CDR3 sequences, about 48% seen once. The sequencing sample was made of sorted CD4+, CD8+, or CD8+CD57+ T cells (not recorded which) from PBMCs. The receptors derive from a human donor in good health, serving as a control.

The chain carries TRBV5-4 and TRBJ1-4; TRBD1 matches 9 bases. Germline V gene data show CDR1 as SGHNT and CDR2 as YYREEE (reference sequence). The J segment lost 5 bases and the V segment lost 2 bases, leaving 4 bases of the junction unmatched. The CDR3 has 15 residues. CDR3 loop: CASSLPGQGNEKLFF. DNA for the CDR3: TGTGCCAGCAGCTTACCGGGACAGGGAAATGAAAAACTGTTTTTT.

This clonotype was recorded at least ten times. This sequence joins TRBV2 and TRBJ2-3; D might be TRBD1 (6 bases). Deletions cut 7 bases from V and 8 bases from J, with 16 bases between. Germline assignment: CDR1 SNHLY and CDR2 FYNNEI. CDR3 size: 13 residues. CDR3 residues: CASTRGSLGTQYF. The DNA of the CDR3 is TGTGCCAGCACCAGGGGATCCTTGGGTACGCAGTATTTT.

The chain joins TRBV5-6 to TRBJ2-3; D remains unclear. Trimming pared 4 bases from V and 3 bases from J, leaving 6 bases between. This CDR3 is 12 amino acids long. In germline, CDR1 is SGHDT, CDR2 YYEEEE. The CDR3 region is CASSGRTDTQYF. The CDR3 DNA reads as TGTGCCAGCAGCGGTAGGACAGATACGCAGTATTTT.

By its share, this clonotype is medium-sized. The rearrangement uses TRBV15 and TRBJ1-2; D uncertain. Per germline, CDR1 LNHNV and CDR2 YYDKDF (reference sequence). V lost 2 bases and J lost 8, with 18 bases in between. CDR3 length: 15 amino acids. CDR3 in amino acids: CATSRQLDGWNGYTF. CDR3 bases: TGTGCCACCAGCAGACAATTGGACGGGTGGAACGGCTACACCTTC.

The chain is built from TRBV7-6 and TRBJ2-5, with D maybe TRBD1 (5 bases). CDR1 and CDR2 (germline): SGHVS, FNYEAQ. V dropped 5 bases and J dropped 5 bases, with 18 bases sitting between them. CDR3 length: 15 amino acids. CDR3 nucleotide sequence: TGTGCCAGCAGCGTTAGGTGGGGCCTAAAGGAGACCCAGTACTTC. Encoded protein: CASSVRWGLKETQYF.

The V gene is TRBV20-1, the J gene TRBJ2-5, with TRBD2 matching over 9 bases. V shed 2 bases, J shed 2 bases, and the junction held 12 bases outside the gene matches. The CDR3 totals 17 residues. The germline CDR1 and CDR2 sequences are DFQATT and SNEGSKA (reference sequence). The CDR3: CSARIHSGGTQQETQYF. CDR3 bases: TGCAGTGCTAGAATTCACAGCGGGGGGACACAACAAGAGACCCAGTACTTC.

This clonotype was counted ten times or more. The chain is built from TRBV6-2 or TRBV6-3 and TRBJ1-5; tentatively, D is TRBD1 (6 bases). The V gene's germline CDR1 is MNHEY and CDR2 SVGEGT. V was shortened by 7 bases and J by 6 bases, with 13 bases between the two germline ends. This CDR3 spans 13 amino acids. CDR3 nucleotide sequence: TGTGCCAGCAAACTGGGGGGCAGTCAGCCCCAGCATTTT. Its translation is CASKLGGSQPQHF.

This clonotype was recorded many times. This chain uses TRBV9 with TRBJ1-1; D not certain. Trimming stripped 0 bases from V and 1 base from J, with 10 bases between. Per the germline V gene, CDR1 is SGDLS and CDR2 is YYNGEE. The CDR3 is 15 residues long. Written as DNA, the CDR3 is TGTGCCAGCAGCGTAGTCACCAGCCCGAACACTGAAGCTTTCTTT. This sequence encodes CASSVVTSPNTEAFF. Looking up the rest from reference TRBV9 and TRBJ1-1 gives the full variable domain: DSGVTQTPKHLITATGQRVTLRCSPRSGDLSVYWYQQSLDQGLQFLIQYYNGEERAKGNILERFSAQQFPDLHSELNLSSLELGDSALYFCASSVVTSPNTEAFFGQGTRLTVV.

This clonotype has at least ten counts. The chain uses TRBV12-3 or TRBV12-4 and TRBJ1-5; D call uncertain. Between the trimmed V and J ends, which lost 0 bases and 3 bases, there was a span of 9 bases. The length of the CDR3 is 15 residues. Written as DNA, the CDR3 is TGTGCCAGCAGTTTAGCATACGGGAACAATCAGCCCCAGCATTTT. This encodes CASSLAYGNNQPQHF.

The chain's CDR3 is CASSVGTGGEETQYF. The DNA of the CDR3 is TGTGCCAGCAGCGTCGGGACAGGGGGGGAAGAGACCCAGTACTTC. The chain joins TRBV7-2 to TRBJ2-5; 11 positions agree with TRBD1. Germline CDR1 and CDR2: SGHTA and FQGNSA. The CDR3 covers 15 residues. V dropped 5 bases and J dropped 3; count of bases not matched to a gene: 5.

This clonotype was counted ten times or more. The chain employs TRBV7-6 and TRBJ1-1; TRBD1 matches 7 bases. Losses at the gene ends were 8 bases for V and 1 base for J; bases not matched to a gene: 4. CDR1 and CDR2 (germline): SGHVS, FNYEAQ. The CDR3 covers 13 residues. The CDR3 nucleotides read TGTGCCAGCCTACAGGGGCCGAACACTGAAGCTTTCTTT. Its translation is CASLQGPNTEAFF.

The CDR3 region is CASSVAVTYEQYF. The CDR3 region has the DNA TGTGCCAGTAGTGTAGCGGTTACCTACGAGCAGTACTTC. The chain joins TRBV19 to TRBJ2-7, with D maybe TRBD2 (6 bases). From germline, CDR1 is LNHDA and CDR2 SQIVND (reference sequence). The CDR3 sequence is 13 residues long. Trimming pared 5 bases from V and 2 bases from J, leaving 10 bases between.